This T cell receptor (beta chain) was recorded in a study of blood T cells in healthy people across ages. Study as a whole: Template switching recovered approximately one barcoded beta molecule for every two T cells.

About this clonotype: Its antigen is unidentified.

V lost 6 bases to trimming and J lost 5 bases, with 7 bases between them. This CDR3 is built from 11 residues. Points from the study as a whole: Among long-lived donors, naive CD4+ cells were more numerous and diversity higher than in aged donors.

Donors were healthy Caucasian individuals from Russia aged roughly 6 to 95. Isolated PBMCs totaled at least 7 million in each sample. PCR was performed a second time for about 6 to 11 cycles using a sample-barcoded 5' primer and a J-beta primer mix. A single record per CDR3 protein comes from TCRdb applying MiXCR to the 5' RACE reads. The sample lists 660,000 or so distinct CDR3 sequences, approximately 59% occurring once. This chain connects TRBV12-3 or TRBV12-4 to TRBJ1-2, with D unclear. This clonotype originated in a man in his 60s in good health. Sequencing was carried out using blood. The CDR3 sequence is CASSTAYGYTF. The DNA of the CDR3 is TGTGCCAGCAGCACAGCTTATGGCTACACCTTC.